The clone carrying this T cell receptor beta chain was seen only a few times. The protocol was immunoSEQ multiplex PCR, while the TCRdb copy is restricted to in-frame clones and leaves out a portion. The table shows about 1.1 million clones, with around 78% occurring only once. This entry comes from a study of shared clonotypes between healthy human individuals. Overall study: Each donor had three CD4 naive, three CD4 memory, two CD8 naive and one CD8 memory plate.

This CDR3 comprises 13 residues. Trimming pared 7 bases from V and 1 base from J, leaving 9 bases between. The germline V gene encodes CDR1 ENHRY and CDR2 SYGVKD. The sequencing input was memory CD4+ T cells from PBMCs. As to subset: CD45RA-negative fraction. The clonotype comes from a man between 18 and 29 years old in good health. Some clones in this sample may be carry-over from other donors' samples. The rearrangement uses TRBV10-3 and TRBJ2-3; D unclear. The CDR3 nucleotides are TGTGCCATCAATGCGCTGGGCACAGATACGCAGTATTTT. Residues: CAINALGTDTQYF.